One and the same sample provided the 27 T cell receptor beta chains below, sequenced in a study of CD8 T cells in ankylosing spondylitis. TCRdb re-analysed the 5' RACE reads in MiXCR, keeping a single row per CDR3 protein. The table records hundreds of thousands of distinct CDR3 sequences, roughly 25% of them present only once. Sequencing used blood, either unsorted or a sorted T cell fraction (not recorded which). All receptors come from a male donor with ankylosing spondylitis or in good health (not recorded which).

In its sample, this clonotype was seen many times. The chain links TRBV20-1 to TRBJ2-3; D tentatively fits TRBD1 or TRBD2 (5 bases each). V was trimmed by 2 bases and J by 4 bases, leaving 7 bases between them. The germline V gene has CDR1 DFQATT and CDR2 SNEGSKA (reference sequence). The CDR3 loop spans 12 amino acids. The CDR3 region has the DNA TGCAGTGCTAGATGGGACGCAGATACGCAGTATTTT. This encodes CSARWDADTQYF.

This clonotype was observed many times. The CDR3 DNA reads TGTGCCAGCAGTTACTCGGGACTAGCGTACGATGAGCAGTTCTTC. This encodes CASSYSGLAYDEQFF. The chain couples TRBV6-5 to TRBJ2-1, with 10 bases identical to TRBD2. The germline gives CDR1 MNHEY, CDR2 SVGAGI. V trimming: 0 bases; J trimming: 8 bases; junction bases outside the gene matches: 4. The CDR3 contains 15 residues.

This clonotype was seen many times. The rearrangement links TRBV20-1 to TRBJ2-2; possibly TRBD1 for D (5 bases). Trimming stripped 1 base from V and 1 base from J, with 7 bases between. The CDR3 spans 14 residues. CDR1 DFQATT and CDR2 SNEGSKA come from the germline V gene (reference sequence). CDR3 in DNA: TGCAGTGCTAGAGGGACAAGGAACACCGGGGAGCTGTTTTTT. It specifies CSARGTRNTGELFF.

The sample holds many counts of this clonotype. The gene calls are TRBV25-1 and TRBJ2-5; D is perhaps TRBD1 or TRBD2 (5 bases each). Germline CDR1 MGHDK, CDR2 SYGVNS. The germline V and J ends were trimmed by 4 bases and 2 bases, with 17 bases remaining between them. The CDR3 runs 16 residues. In DNA, the CDR3 is TGTGCCAGCAGTGCCTCCCCTCGGGGCTCTCAAGAGACCCAGTACTTC. Translated: CASSASPRGSQETQYF.

This clonotype turned up a few times. V usage is TRBV5-1 and J usage is TRBJ2-7, with a possible D match to TRBD2 (5 bases). V was cut by 5 bases and J by 5 bases, with 20 bases left in between. In germline, CDR1 is SGHRS, CDR2 YFSETQ. This CDR3 contains 15 residues. CDR3 protein: CASRSRLFPGDEQYF. The CDR3 coding sequence is TGCGCCAGCAGATCAAGACTATTTCCGGGCGACGAGCAGTACTTC.

This clonotype has at least ten counts. V gene TRBV29-1 combines with J gene TRBJ2-1, with D perhaps TRBD1 or TRBD2 (6 bases each). This CDR3 has 14 amino acids. The germline V gene encodes CDR1 SQVTM and CDR2 ANQGSEA. V lost 6 bases to trimming and J lost 6 bases, with 18 bases between them. DNA of the CDR3: TGCAGCGTCGTTAGGGGGGTTTTGGTCAATGAGCAGTTCTTC. Amino acid sequence: CSVVRGVLVNEQFF.

This clonotype has only a few counts. The genes are TRBV6-5 and TRBJ2-5; TRBD1 is a possible D gene (6 bases). This CDR3 is built from 15 residues. V lost 2 bases and J 1 base, leaving 11 bases between the germline ends. CDR1 and CDR2 (germline): MNHEY, SVGAGI. The CDR3 DNA is TGTGCCAGCAGTTACGGATGGACAGTCCAAGAGACCCAGTACTTC. As protein: CASSYGWTVQETQYF.

This clonotype has ten or more counts. V and J are TRBV9 and TRBJ2-7, with 12 bases aligning to TRBD1. Per the germline V gene, CDR1 is SGDLS and CDR2 is YYNGEE. The CDR3 sequence is 17 residues long. V shed 3 bases, J shed 5 bases, and the junction held 12 bases outside the gene matches. This CDR3 is CASSAGQGANSDHEQYF. The DNA of the CDR3 is TGTGCCAGCAGCGCGGGACAGGGGGCAAACTCCGACCACGAGCAGTACTTC. The full variable domain, its missing parts supplied by reference TRBV9 and TRBJ2-7, is DSGVTQTPKHLITATGQRVTLRCSPRSGDLSVYWYQQSLDQGLQFLIQYYNGEERAKGNILERFSAQQFPDLHSELNLSSLELGDSALYFCASSAGQGANSDHEQYFGPGTRLTVT.

This clonotype was found a few times. The J gene is TRBJ1-2, the V gene TRBV5-1, with D perhaps TRBD1 (5 bases). V was trimmed by 4 bases and J by 4 bases, leaving 17 bases between them. The germline CDR1 and CDR2 sequences are SGHRS and YFSETQ. The CDR3 totals 15 residues. In nucleotides, the CDR3 is TGCGCCAGCAGCAATTCCGGTTGGGGGTCCTATGGCTACACCTTC. It specifies CASSNSGWGSYGYTF.

This clonotype was counted many times. V usage is TRBV24-1 and J usage is TRBJ2-5; a possible D gene is TRBD2 (5 bases). Germline V gene data show CDR1 as KGHDR and CDR2 as SFDVKD. The V end lost 3 bases, the J end lost 3 bases, and 10 bases lay between the germline ends. The CDR3 has 14 residues. The CDR3 DNA reads TGTGCCACCAGTGATCGTCGGGAAAAAGAGACCCAGTACTTC. It yields the protein CATSDRREKETQYF.

The chain is built from TRBV20-1 and TRBJ2-3; D remains ambiguous. Trimming took off 5 bases at V and 3 bases at J, with 9 bases between the two ends. The CDR3 is 12 amino acids. Germline CDR1 reads DFQATT; CDR2 reads SNEGSKA (reference sequence). The CDR3 here is CSAPVKTDTQYF. The CDR3 DNA sequence: TGCAGTGCTCCCGTCAAAACAGATACGCAGTATTTT.

The genes are TRBV5-1 and TRBJ1-6; D not resolved. Germline CDR1 is SGHRS and CDR2 is YFSETQ. Trimming took off 6 bases at V and 5 bases at J, with 12 bases between the two ends. The CDR3 totals 14 residues. The CDR3 sequence is CASKRAWDNSPLHF. CDR3 nucleotide sequence: TGCGCCAGCAAGAGGGCGTGGGATAATTCACCCCTCCACTTT.

This clonotype has at least ten counts. The chain joins TRBV25-1 to TRBJ2-7; 9 nucleotides agree with TRBD2. The length of the CDR3 is 16 residues. Germline values: CDR1 MGHDK, CDR2 SYGVNS. V lost 1 base, J lost 5 bases, and 9 bases stayed unmatched. The CDR3 sequence: CASSESTSGPSNEQYF. The CDR3 coding sequence is TGTGCCAGCAGTGAATCCACTAGCGGGCCCTCAAACGAGCAGTACTTC.

This clonotype was detected many times. This chain's CDR3 is CASSEARPGFSPLHF. The CDR3 DNA reads as TGTGCCAGCAGTGAAGCCAGACCGGGTTTCTCACCCCTCCACTTT. The chain uses TRBV25-1 and TRBJ1-6; unclear D gene. The CDR3 extends over 15 amino acids. CDR1 MGHDK and CDR2 SYGVNS come from the germline V gene. V gave up 2 bases and J gave up 10 bases, with 15 bases separating them.

This clonotype was detected many times. The chain carries TRBV28 and TRBJ2-7; TRBD1 matches at 9 bases. The V and J ends lost 3 bases and 0 bases, in that order; junction bases with no gene match: 15. The CDR3 contains 19 residues. Germline V lookup: CDR1 MDHEN, CDR2 SYDVKM. The chain's CDR3 is CASSFGTGSVGDYSYEQYF. The CDR3 DNA sequence: TGTGCCAGCAGTTTCGGGACAGGGTCGGTTGGGGATTACTCCTACGAGCAGTACTTC.

Ten or more counts support this clonotype. The CDR3: CASSFDEQFF. CDR3 nucleotides: TGTGCCAGCAGTTTTGATGAGCAGTTCTTC. V gene TRBV12-3 or TRBV12-4 combines with J gene TRBJ2-1; D not resolved. V was cut by 3 bases and J by 8 bases, with 2 bases left in between. The CDR3 length is 10 residues.

The table lists this clonotype with many counts. The chain recombines TRBV10-3 with TRBJ2-1; 10 bases line up with TRBD1. The V gene's germline CDR1 is ENHRY and CDR2 SYGVKD. With V trimmed by 6 bases and J by 10 bases, 12 bases remained unmatched. The CDR3 contains 15 residues. CDR3 sequence: CAISENSDRGHEQFF. The DNA of the CDR3 is TGTGCCATCAGCGAGAATTCCGACAGGGGGCACGAGCAGTTCTTC.

This clonotype was recorded a few times. The rearrangement joins TRBV10-3 to TRBJ2-7, with TRBD2 matching 9 bases. The CDR3 sequence is 15 residues long. CDR1 and CDR2 (germline): ENHRY, SYGVKD. V lost 0 bases and J lost 6; bases outside the gene matches: 6. The CDR3 bases are TGTGCCATCAGTGAGTCGAAAAGTAGCGGGAGCGAGCAGTACTTC. This translates into CAISESKSSGSEQYF.

This clonotype occurred a few times. The V and J genes are TRBV20-1 and TRBJ2-3; D is ambiguous. The germline CDR1 and CDR2 sequences are DFQATT and SNEGSKA (reference sequence). With 6 bases removed from V and 2 bases from J, the gap between germline ends came to 3 bases. This CDR3 spans 10 amino acids. CDR3 protein: CSANTDTQYF. Written as DNA, the CDR3 is TGCAGTGCAAACACAGATACGCAGTATTTT.

This clonotype has at least ten counts. The chain employs TRBV5-1 and TRBJ2-5; the match to TRBD2 covers 7 bases. V shed 3 bases and J 5 bases; nucleotides not matched to a gene: 19. This CDR3 comprises 18 residues. CDR1 SGHRS and CDR2 YFSETQ come from the germline V gene. As DNA, the CDR3 is TGCGCCAGCAGCTCCCCTAATCGGCGTGGGGGAGGGGAGGAGACCCAGTACTTC. Residues: CASSSPNRRGGGEETQYF.

This clonotype is a singleton in its sample. The chain uses TRBV20-1 and TRBJ2-3; TRBD2 matches 14 bases. This CDR3 is built from 16 residues. Trimming removed 2 bases from V and 2 bases from J; junction bases left unmatched: 3. Germline V gives CDR1 DFQATT, CDR2 SNEGSKA (reference sequence). The CDR3, as DNA: TGCAGTGCTAGATCGACTAGCGGGAGGGCCACAGATACGCAGTATTTT. This codes for CSARSTSGRATDTQYF.

The sample holds many counts of this clonotype. The rearrangement links TRBV6-1 to TRBJ2-3; 10 bases fit TRBD2. Unmatched junction bases numbered 5, after V lost 9 bases and J lost 5 bases. Germline V gives CDR1 MNHNS, CDR2 SASEGT. The CDR3 consists of 13 residues. As DNA, the CDR3 is TGTGCCAGTAAGCGGGAGGGCCGAGATACGCAGTATTTT. Translation gives CASKREGRDTQYF.

This clonotype appeared many times. The chain recombines TRBV12-3 or TRBV12-4 with TRBJ2-7; a possible D gene is TRBD2 (5 bases). CDR3 size: 14 residues. Trimming left V 5 bases short and J 7 bases short, with 18 bases between. The CDR3 bases are TGTGCCAGCAGTAAGGGAGAGGCGCTGCGAGAGCAGTACTTC. Translated: CASSKGEALREQYF.

This clonotype turned up a few times. The rearrangement links TRBV3-1 to TRBJ2-1, with 10 bases that match TRBD2. V shed 0 bases, J shed 4 bases, and the junction held 21 bases outside the gene matches. From germline, CDR1 is LGHDT and CDR2 YNNKEL (reference sequence). The length of the CDR3 is 22 residues. CDR3 bases: TGTGCCAGCAGCCAAGATCGAACTCCGGGACTAGCGTATCTTCCACCATACAATGAGCAGTTCTTC. This codes for CASSQDRTPGLAYLPPYNEQFF.

V is TRBV14 and J is TRBJ2-5; 8 nucleotides align to TRBD2. The CDR3 has 17 residues. V lost 0 bases and J lost 1; bases outside the gene matches: 7. Looked up from germline, CDR1 is SGHDN and CDR2 is FVKESK. The CDR3 is CASSQEFGLASQETQYF. The CDR3 DNA is TGTGCCAGCAGCCAAGAATTTGGACTAGCCTCCCAAGAGACCCAGTACTTC.

J is TRBJ2-1 and V is TRBV6-1; 9 nucleotides line up with TRBD2. V lost 6 bases, J lost 7 bases, and 13 bases stayed unmatched. CDR3 length: 16 amino acids. CDR1 and CDR2 (germline): MNHNS, SASEGT. The CDR3 bases are TGTGCCAGCAGCGAAACCTGGACTAGCGTGAGGAATGAGCAGTTCTTC. This codes for CASSETWTSVRNEQFF.

Comments on this clonotype: The junction departs from the called germline gene at one end, perhaps through a read error. The chain has TRBV19 and TRBJ1-5; the D is unclear. Germline lookup yields CDR1 LNHDA and CDR2 SQIVND (reference sequence). The CDR3 covers 15 residues. For the CDR3, the DNA is TGTGCCAGTAGTGAAAGTATAAGCCTGAATCGGCCCCAGCATTTT. Its translation: CASSESISLNRPQHF.